Below, 26 T cell receptor beta chains from the same sample are listed, as sequenced in a study of follicular helper T cells after annual influenza vaccination. The method was immunoSEQ multiplex PCR; TCRdb's version includes in-frame clones alone and lacks a portion of them. This repertoire shows 27,000 or so clones, about four fifths found once; its top ten account for 1.2%. As for time point: 2014-2015 season, pre-vaccination. The material was CXCR5+ CD38- circulating T follicular helper cells from blood, obtained on the day of influenza vaccination. This sample's subset: circulating Tfh, non-naive CD4+CXCR5+PD-1+ (ICOS+CD38+ or ICOS-CD38-). These receptor sequences come from an adult who received the influenza vaccine.

This clone was found a few times. V and J are TRBV11-2 and TRBJ1-6, with 8 nucleotides matching TRBD1. The germline V gene encodes CDR1 SGHAT and CDR2 FQNNGV. V trimming: 9 bases; J trimming: 0 bases; junction bases outside the gene matches: 4. The CDR3 extends over 15 amino acids. This chain's CDR3 is CARPDRDSYNSPLHF. In DNA form, the CDR3 reads TGTGCCAGACCGGACAGGGACTCCTATAATTCACCCCTCCACTTT.

The V gene is TRBV2, the J gene TRBJ1-1; the D is unclear. The germline CDR1 and CDR2 sequences are SNHLY and FYNNEI. V was pared by 4 bases and J by 1 base, with 10 bases between. This CDR3 region has 14 residues. Written as DNA, the CDR3 is TGTGCCAGCAGTGTTGAGGGAACGAACACTGAAGCTTTCTTT. This codes for CASSVEGTNTEAFF.

This chain links TRBV5-1 with TRBJ2-7; 9 bases map to TRBD1. The trim removed 1 base at V and 5 bases at J, leaving 10 bases unmatched. The CDR3 contains 16 residues. Germline CDR1 is SGHRS and CDR2 is YFSETQ. The CDR3, as DNA: TGCGCCAGCAGCTTGTCTCGGACAGGGGTATATGACGAGCAGTACTTC. Residues: CASSLSRTGVYDEQYF.

With regard to this clone: An end of the junction differs from the germline gene, which may be a read error. V and J are TRBV7-9 and TRBJ2-1; TRBD2 aligns across 10 bases. CDR1 and CDR2 (germline): SEHNR, FQNEAQ (reference sequence). This CDR3 is 13 amino acids long. This CDR3 is CASSLAGVYEQFF. Written as DNA, the CDR3 is TGTGCCAGCAGCCTAGCGGGAGTTTATGAGCAGTTCTTC.

This sequence joins TRBV19 and TRBJ1-1, with a possible D match to TRBD1 (5 bases). Germline V gene lookup returns CDR1 LNHDA and CDR2 SQIVND (reference sequence). This CDR3 has 14 amino acids. V was trimmed by 5 bases and J by 3 bases, leaving 13 bases between them. The CDR3 DNA follows: TGTGCCAGTAGTGCCCGGGGACTAGACACTGAAGCTTTCTTT. It is translated as CASSARGLDTEAFF.

This chain uses TRBV11-2 with TRBJ2-3; D possibly corresponds to TRBD2 (6 bases). Germline V lookup: CDR1 SGHAT, CDR2 FQNNGV. CDR3 length: 15 residues. V was trimmed by 5 bases and J by 0 bases, leaving 12 bases between them. The CDR3 coding sequence is TGTGCCAGCAGCAAGGGGAGCGGGAGCACAGATACGCAGTATTTT. It encodes CASSKGSGSTDTQYF.

This chain joins TRBV5-4 and TRBJ2-1; 8 positions agree with TRBD2. V shed 1 base, J shed 3 bases, and the junction held 3 bases outside the gene matches. Germline V gene sequence: CDR1 SGHNT, CDR2 YYREEE (reference sequence). The CDR3 has 15 amino acids. The CDR3 region is CASSLSGGFYNEQFF. Written as DNA, the CDR3 is TGTGCCAGCAGCTTGTCGGGGGGGTTCTACAATGAGCAGTTCTTC.

The chain couples TRBV7-2 to TRBJ2-1; TRBD1 aligns across 10 bases. Losses at the gene ends were 5 bases for V and 3 bases for J; bases not matched to a gene: 4. Germline V CDR1 and CDR2: SGHTA, FQGNSA. This CDR3 has 15 residues. CDR3 sequence reads: CASSQDRGVYNEQFF. For the CDR3, the DNA is TGTGCCAGCAGCCAGGACAGGGGGGTCTACAATGAGCAGTTCTTC.

The V call is TRBV27, the J call TRBJ1-1; tentative D call: TRBD1 (5 bases). Germline V gene lookup returns CDR1 MNHEY and CDR2 SMNVEV (reference sequence). The CDR3 contains 14 residues. V gave up 6 bases and J gave up 1 base, with 12 bases separating them. The CDR3 here is CASSPWGGNTEAFF. CDR3 in DNA: TGTGCCAGCAGCCCCTGGGGGGGGAACACTGAAGCTTTCTTT.

Note on this clone: The same CDR3 is also encoded by other DNA sequences in this sample. This chain connects TRBV5-1 to TRBJ2-5, with 7 bases matching TRBD2. V was clipped by 1 base and J by 5 bases; unmatched bases: 2. CDR3 length: 13 amino acids. Germline V gene sequence: CDR1 SGHRS, CDR2 YFSETQ. The CDR3 sequence is CASSLMGGETQYF. For the CDR3, the DNA is TGCGCCAGCAGCTTGATGGGGGGGGAGACCCAGTACTTC.

The chain uses TRBV18 and TRBJ2-1, with 13 nucleotides matching TRBD2. The trim removed 4 bases at V and 6 bases at J, leaving 3 bases unmatched. CDR3 size: 15 residues. Germline assignment: CDR1 KGHSH and CDR2 LQKENI. CDR3 in DNA: TGTGCCAGCTCACAGACTAGCGGGGGGACCAATGAGCAGTTCTTC. Translation: CASSQTSGGTNEQFF.

This chain uses TRBV11-1 with TRBJ1-1, with a possible D match to TRBD1 (6 bases). The CDR3 has 15 amino acids. Per germline, CDR1 SGHAT and CDR2 FQDESV (reference sequence). The V gene lost 6 bases and the J gene lost 4 bases, with 18 bases spanning the gap. As DNA, the CDR3 is TGTGCCAGCAGACCCTCCACAGGGTTTCGCACTGAAGCTTTCTTT. Its protein is CASRPSTGFRTEAFF.

The chain combines TRBV7-2 with TRBJ2-7; D is unclear. Trimming pared 6 bases from V and 5 bases from J, leaving 14 bases between. Germline CDR1 reads SGHTA; CDR2 reads FQGNSA. The CDR3 runs 13 residues. The CDR3 nucleotides read TGTGCCAGCAGTTCGACGGTCCGGGACGAGCAGTACTTC. It codes for CASSSTVRDEQYF.

The V and J genes are TRBV7-6 and TRBJ2-7, with D perhaps TRBD2 (6 bases). Trimming shortened V by 0 bases and J by 0 bases, and 12 bases separated the two germline ends. CDR1 is SGHVS, CDR2 FNYEAQ, per germline. This CDR3 spans 16 amino acids. The CDR3 spells CASSLARGSSSYEQYF. The CDR3 coding sequence is TGTGCCAGCAGCTTAGCGCGGGGCAGTAGCTCCTACGAGCAGTACTTC.

J is TRBJ2-5 and V is TRBV18; D perhaps matches TRBD2 (5 bases). Trimming cost V 0 bases and J 5 bases, with 10 bases left between them. Germline-derived CDR1 and CDR2 are KGHSH and LQKENI. CDR3 length equals 14 residues. In DNA, the CDR3 is TGTGCCAGCTCACCACCCCCCGGCGGGGAGACCCAGTACTTC. Translating it yields CASSPPPGGETQYF. Looking up the rest from reference TRBV18 and TRBJ2-5 gives the full variable domain: NAGVMQNPRHLVRRRGQEARLRCSPMKGHSHVYWYRQLPEEGLKFMVYLQKENIIDESGMPKERFSAEFPKEGPSILRIQQVVRGDSAAYFCASSPPPGGETQYFGPGTRLLVL.

V and J are TRBV18 and TRBJ2-1; 7 nucleotides match TRBD2. CDR1 and CDR2 (germline): KGHSH, LQKENI. The length of the CDR3 is 12 residues. J was trimmed by 8 bases and V by 4 bases; bases with no gene match: 2. CDR3 in amino acids: CASSRGRDEQFF. As DNA, the CDR3 is TGTGCCAGCTCACGGGGGAGGGATGAGCAGTTCTTC. Filled out from reference TRBV18 and TRBJ2-1, the complete variable domain reads NAGVMQNPRHLVRRRGQEARLRCSPMKGHSHVYWYRQLPEEGLKFMVYLQKENIIDESGMPKERFSAEFPKEGPSILRIQQVVRGDSAAYFCASSRGRDEQFFGPGTRLTVL.

V and J are TRBV28 and TRBJ2-1, with TRBD2 matching 10 bases. The CDR3 totals 16 residues. Germline loops: CDR1 MDHEN, CDR2 SYDVKM. V was clipped by 2 bases and J by 5 bases; unmatched bases: 6. CDR3 sequence: CASSLGGTSEHNEQFF. The CDR3 DNA reads TGTGCCAGCAGTTTAGGTGGGACTAGCGAACACAATGAGCAGTTCTTC.

V and J are TRBV19 and TRBJ2-7; 10 nucleotides align to TRBD1. V lost 7 bases to trimming and J lost 5 bases; unmatched junction nucleotides: 11. Germline V CDR1 and CDR2: LNHDA, SQIVND (reference sequence). CDR3 size: 15 residues. The CDR3, as DNA: TGTGCCAGTACACCCCCGGGACAGGGGTCCCACGAGCAGTACTTC. As protein: CASTPPGQGSHEQYF.

This chain connects TRBV9 to TRBJ2-1; the D gene is possibly TRBD2 (5 bases). V was clipped by 0 bases and J by 10 bases, with 17 bases between them. The CDR3 has 15 amino acids. Germline V CDR1 and CDR2: SGDLS, YYNGEE. In DNA, the CDR3 is TGTGCCAGCAGCGTAGCAAGAGCCGCATCGGGGGAGCAGTTCTTC. As protein: CASSVARAASGEQFF.

V is TRBV19 and J is TRBJ1-5; 10 nucleotides line up with TRBD1. The CDR3 is 16 residues long. Germline loops: CDR1 LNHDA, CDR2 SQIVND (reference sequence). The V gene end was trimmed by 6 bases and the J gene end by 8 bases; junction bases not matched to a gene: 13. CDR3 bases: TGTGCCAGTAGCCCCCGGGGACAGGGGTCCCCCAAGCCCCAGCATTTT. This encodes CASSPRGQGSPKPQHF.

This chain connects TRBV6-5 to TRBJ1-6; TRBD1 matches at 8 bases. Unmatched junction bases numbered 7, after V lost 0 bases and J lost 9 bases. The germline CDR1 and CDR2 sequences are MNHEY and SVGAGI. The CDR3 totals 16 residues. The CDR3 DNA reads as TGTGCCAGCAGTTACTCGATTACGGACAGGGCTTCACCCCTCCACTTT. As protein: CASSYSITDRASPLHF.

This clone was recorded once. The genes are TRBV2 and TRBJ2-7, with 14 nucleotides matching TRBD2. Unmatched junction bases numbered 14, after V lost 8 bases and J lost 2 bases. The CDR3 is 18 amino acids. The germline gives CDR1 SNHLY, CDR2 FYNNEI. CDR3 sequence: CASGGRRGTSGGTYEQYF. Written as DNA, the CDR3 is TGTGCCAGCGGGGGGAGGCGGGGGACTAGCGGGGGAACCTACGAGCAGTACTTC.

The CDR3: CASSTTGYNEQFF. CDR3 nucleotide sequence: TGTGCCAGCTCCACGACGGGGTACAATGAGCAGTTCTTC. The V gene is TRBV2, the J gene TRBJ2-1; D possibly corresponds to TRBD2 (5 bases). The germline V gene has CDR1 SNHLY and CDR2 FYNNEI. CDR3 length: 13 amino acids. V lost 8 bases and J 4 bases, leaving 12 bases between the germline ends.

The chain couples TRBV6-1 to TRBJ2-5; the D is unclear. The end of the DNA fits TRBJ2-7 better, so the J call may be wrong. CDR3 size: 14 residues. Germline CDR1 MNHNS, CDR2 SASEGT. The CDR3 DNA reads as TGTGCCAGCAGTTATGGGTGGGCGAAGTACGAGCAGTACTTC. Translation gives CASSYGWAKYEQYF.

A few counts support this clone. This chain connects TRBV20-1 to TRBJ1-2; D call uncertain. The V gene lost 6 bases and the J gene lost 4 bases, with 9 bases spanning the gap. CDR1 is DFQATT and CDR2 is SNEGSKA in the germline V gene (reference sequence). CDR3 size: 11 residues. CDR3 region: CSAGYSYGYTF. The CDR3 region has the DNA TGCAGTGCGGGCTACAGCTATGGCTACACCTTC.

The V gene is TRBV9, the J gene TRBJ1-1; TRBD1 matches at 9 bases. The trim removed 3 bases at V and 1 base at J, leaving 4 bases unmatched. Germline-derived CDR1 and CDR2 are SGDLS and YYNGEE. This CDR3 contains 15 residues. CDR3 DNA sequence: TGTGCCAGCAGCGCTAGGACAGGGGCGAACACTGAAGCTTTCTTT. Amino acid sequence: CASSARTGANTEAFF.